The 10 T cell receptor beta chains below come from one sample, sequenced in a study of T cell responses to AZD1222 COVID-19 vaccine (dated by TCRdb to the early 2020s). Interpreted using the paper, the time point label stands for: about 28 days (+/-7) after the second vaccine dose. Libraries were constructed by the immunoSEQ multiplex PCR assay. This is the immuneACCESS table as TCRdb keeps it, with only in-frame sequences that have V and J called. A part of the clones is gone; compared with another copy, unresolved V genes explain less than half, and the rest is unexplained. The sample has around 140,000 clones on record, 85% to 90% of them singletons. The top ten hold approximately 1.6% of the sample. The specimen was peripheral blood, collected 28 days after the second AZD1222 dose. Every receptor here comes from an adult who received the AZD1222 COVID-19 vaccine.

The chain combines TRBV3-1 (or the pseudogene TRBV3-2) with TRBJ1-3; D is unclear. The V end lost 5 bases, the J end lost 4 bases, and 12 bases lay between the germline ends. Per the germline V gene, CDR1 is LGHDT and CDR2 is YNNKEL (reference sequence). The CDR3 spans 14 residues. The CDR3 DNA sequence: TGTGCCAGCAGCTCCAGAGAATCAGGAAACACCATATATTTT. The encoded protein is CASSSRESGNTIYF.

This sequence joins TRBV5-6 and TRBJ1-3, with D uncertain. The germline CDR1 and CDR2 sequences are SGHDT and YYEEEE. The CDR3 covers 14 residues. V lost 6 bases, J lost 2 bases, and 12 bases lay in between. DNA of the CDR3: TGTGCCAGCACCCTGATGGGTACTGGAAACACCATATATTTT. Its protein product is CASTLMGTGNTIYF.

The chain couples TRBV3-1 (or the pseudogene TRBV3-2) to TRBJ1-2, with D tentatively TRBD1 (5 bases). Trimming stripped 4 bases from V and 0 bases from J, with 12 bases between. CDR1 and CDR2 (germline): LGHDT, YNNKEL (reference sequence). This CDR3 is 15 amino acids long. The CDR3, as DNA: TGTGCCAGCAGCCCTGGCCAGGGAGCTAACTATGGCTACACCTTC. Translating gives CASSPGQGANYGYTF.

This clone was observed once. This sequence joins TRBV5-1 and TRBJ2-7; 7 bases match TRBD1. V lost 3 bases, J lost 1 base, and 4 bases stayed unmatched. The CDR3 consists of 14 residues. Germline loops: CDR1 SGHRS, CDR2 YFSETQ. The CDR3 bases are TGCGCCAGCAGCTCGACAGGGTCTTCCTACGAGCAGTACTTC. Translation gives CASSSTGSSYEQYF.

This chain connects TRBV19 to TRBJ2-2; possible D gene TRBD2, 5 bases. CDR1 is LNHDA, CDR2 SQIVND, per germline (reference sequence). V lost 3 bases and J lost 4, with 9 bases in between. The CDR3 spans 14 residues. The CDR3 sequence is CASSIIGSTGELFF. The CDR3 DNA follows: TGTGCCAGTAGTATTATAGGGAGCACCGGGGAGCTGTTTTTT. The full variable domain, with the rest looked up from reference TRBV19 and TRBJ2-2, is DGGITQSPKYLFRKEGQNVTLSCEQNLNHDAMYWYRQDPGQGLRLIYYSQIVNDFQKGDIAEGYSVSREKKESFPLTVTSAQKNPTAFYLCASSIIGSTGELFFGEGSRLTVL.

There are a few counts of this clone. This chain connects TRBV7-2 to TRBJ1-3; D unclear. Germline CDR1 SGHTA, CDR2 FQGNSA. The CDR3 spans 14 residues. V was trimmed by 4 bases and J by 2 bases, leaving 9 bases between them. The CDR3 DNA reads TGTGCCAGCAGCTCCCAGAGTACTGGAAACACCATATATTTT. Protein sequence: CASSSQSTGNTIYF.

There are a few counts of this clone. V and J are TRBV6-5 and TRBJ2-3; 7 bases line up with TRBD2. J was trimmed by 4 bases and V by 7 bases; bases with no gene match: 8. The germline CDR1 and CDR2 sequences are MNHEY and SVGAGI. This CDR3 spans 14 amino acids. The CDR3 DNA reads as TGTGCCAGCAACTTGGGCGGGAGCTCAGATACGCAGTATTTT. Its translation is CASNLGGSSDTQYF.

This sequence joins TRBV30 and TRBJ1-2, with a possible D match to TRBD1 (6 bases). The CDR3 extends over 15 amino acids. Between the trimmed V and J ends, which lost 7 bases and 6 bases, there was a span of 24 bases. The germline CDR1 and CDR2 sequences are GTSNPN and SVGIG (reference sequence). The chain's CDR3 is CALAQGLSLNNGYTF. The CDR3 coding sequence is TGTGCCTTAGCGCAGGGGTTAAGTTTAAACAATGGCTACACCTTC.

The chain links TRBV28 to TRBJ2-2; D may be TRBD1 or TRBD2 (5 bases each). V lost 6 bases to trimming and J lost 2 bases, with 13 bases between them. Germline V gene data show CDR1 as MDHEN and CDR2 as SYDVKM. The CDR3 length is 15 residues. CDR3 DNA sequence: TGTGCCAGCAGGAGGGGCAGATTAAACACCGGGGAGCTGTTTTTT. This sequence encodes CASRRGRLNTGELFF.

The chain is built from TRBV6-5 and TRBJ1-5, with 9 bases aligning to TRBD1. CDR3 length: 14 residues. The junction had 3 bases not matched to a gene; V was cut back by 6 bases and J by 3 bases. In germline, CDR1 is MNHEY, CDR2 SVGAGI. The CDR3 spells CASRGQGLNQPQHF. For the CDR3, the DNA is TGTGCCAGCAGGGGACAGGGCCTCAATCAGCCCCAGCATTTT.